These 12 T cell receptor beta chains were all obtained from the same sample, sequenced in a study of CD8 T cells in Susac syndrome. RNA was extracted with the RNeasy kit, and a quantity of 0.5 to 1 ug was reverse transcribed using random hexamers. TCRdb processed the immunoSEQ multiplex PCR reads anew with MiXCR; each CDR3 protein has one entry. Of about 160,000 distinct CDR3 sequences in the sample, roughly nine tenths were seen once. Sequences were obtained from CD4+ T cells from PBMCs. These receptors came from a human donor in good health.

The chain uses TRBV6-6 and TRBJ1-5; possible D gene TRBD1, 5 bases. Trimming shortened V by 2 bases and J by 5 bases, and 16 bases separated the two germline ends. This CDR3 has 16 amino acids. The germline V gene has CDR1 MNHNY and CDR2 SVGAGI (reference sequence). CDR3 nucleotides: TGTGCCAGCAGTTACGGAGGTGGGGACTACGATCAGCCCCAGCATTTT. This codes for CASSYGGGDYDQPQHF.

This clonotype appeared a few times. V is TRBV10-3 and J is TRBJ2-7, with 7 bases lining up with TRBD1. Germline-derived CDR1 and CDR2 are ENHRY and SYGVKD. The CDR3 contains 14 residues. Trimming took 2 bases from V and 5 from J; bases not matched to a gene: 6. This CDR3 is CAISEDRVVDEQYF. The CDR3 DNA reads as TGTGCCATCAGTGAGGACAGGGTGGTGGACGAGCAGTACTTC.

This chain joins TRBV18 and TRBJ2-2; a possible D gene is TRBD2 (5 bases). Trimming pared 1 base from V and 5 bases from J, leaving 14 bases between. The CDR3 covers 16 residues. Per the germline V gene, CDR1 is KGHSH and CDR2 is LQKENI. The CDR3 protein is CASSPRSGPGTGELFF. DNA of the CDR3: TGTGCCAGCTCACCACGGTCTGGGCCGGGAACCGGGGAGCTGTTTTTT.

The chain employs TRBV19 and TRBJ2-1; a possible D gene is TRBD2 (6 bases). Germline CDR1 is LNHDA and CDR2 is SQIVND (reference sequence). V lost 5 bases and J 0 bases, leaving 11 bases between the germline ends. This CDR3 contains 15 residues. The CDR3 DNA reads as TGTGCCAGTAGTGTAGGAGGGTACTCCTACAATGAGCAGTTCTTC. It codes for CASSVGGYSYNEQFF. The full variable domain, its missing parts supplied by reference TRBV19 and TRBJ2-1, is DGGITQSPKYLFRKEGQNVTLSCEQNLNHDAMYWYRQDPGQGLRLIYYSQIVNDFQKGDIAEGYSVSREKKESFPLTVTSAQKNPTAFYLCASSVGGYSYNEQFFGPGTRLTVL.

The rearrangement uses TRBV29-1 and TRBJ2-3; TRBD1 agrees at 9 bases. The V gene end was trimmed by 7 bases and the J gene end by 3 bases; junction bases not matched to a gene: 14. Looked up from germline, CDR1 is SQVTM and CDR2 is ANQGSEA. The CDR3 runs 16 residues. The CDR3 loop is CSAGGTDRGTTDTQYF. CDR3 bases: TGCAGCGCTGGGGGTACGGACAGGGGAACGACAGATACGCAGTATTTT.

The chain combines TRBV5-1 with TRBJ1-1; weak D call: TRBD1 (6 bases). The CDR3 covers 14 residues. Germline-derived CDR1 and CDR2 are SGHRS and YFSETQ. Trimming removed 4 bases at V and 3 bases at J, with 13 bases between. CDR3 nucleotide sequence: TGCGCCAGCAGCGACAGAGGGGGGTACACTGAAGCTTTCTTT. It translates to CASSDRGGYTEAFF.

The CDR3 nucleotides read TGTGCCAGCAGCTATACAGGGGCAGGAAACACCATATATTTT. This encodes CASSYTGAGNTIYF. This chain uses TRBV5-6 with TRBJ1-3; 7 bases fit TRBD1. Germline V lookup: CDR1 SGHDT, CDR2 YYEEEE. The CDR3 spans 14 residues. The J segment lost 4 bases and the V segment lost 3 bases, leaving 4 bases of the junction unmatched.

This sequence joins TRBV19 and TRBJ2-7; maybe TRBD2 (6 bases). The CDR3 sequence is 18 residues long. The ends were cut back, 2 bases at V and 3 bases at J, with 23 bases in the middle. From germline, CDR1 is LNHDA and CDR2 SQIVND (reference sequence). The CDR3 DNA reads TGTGCCAGTAGTATAAGGGCTAGCGACGGAGCTGCAAGCTACGAGCAGTACTTC. Translated: CASSIRASDGAASYEQYF.

The J gene is TRBJ2-1, the V gene TRBV5-4; TRBD1 agrees at 10 bases. The CDR3 has 16 amino acids. With V trimmed by 0 bases and J by 3 bases, 3 bases remained unmatched. Germline values: CDR1 SGHNT, CDR2 YYREEE (reference sequence). The CDR3 nucleotides read TGTGCCAGCAGCTTGGCCCGGACAGGGGGCTACAATGAGCAGTTCTTC. Translated: CASSLARTGGYNEQFF.

This clonotype was observed a single time. DNA of the CDR3: TGTGCCAGCGGGTACCGGACGGGGAACACTGAAGCTTTCTTT. The encoded protein is CASGYRTGNTEAFF. V gene TRBV7-3 combines with J gene TRBJ1-1; the D is unclear. With 8 bases removed from V and 1 base from J, the gap between germline ends came to 14 bases. The CDR3 spans 14 residues. The germline gives CDR1 SGHTA, CDR2 FQGTGA. The full variable domain, its missing parts supplied by reference TRBV7-3 and TRBJ1-1, is GAGVSQTPSNKVTEKGKYVELRCDPISGHTALYWYRQSLGQGPEFLIYFQGTGAADDSGLPNDRFFAVRPEGSVSTLKIQRTERGDSAVYLCASGYRTGNTEAFFGQGTRLTVV.

The chain uses TRBV6-5 and TRBJ1-5, with unresolved D. Germline V gives CDR1 MNHEY, CDR2 SVGAGI. Trimming cost V 0 bases and J 3 bases, with 9 bases left between them. This CDR3 region has 15 residues. The CDR3 sequence: CASSYSWTINQPQHF. CDR3 DNA: TGTGCCAGCAGTTACTCCTGGACCATCAATCAGCCCCAGCATTTT.

J is TRBJ2-6 and V is TRBV5-1; a weak D match, TRBD1 (6 bases). With 3 bases removed from V and 4 bases from J, the gap between germline ends came to 11 bases. Germline CDR1 SGHRS, CDR2 YFSETQ. The CDR3 is 15 residues long. Written as DNA, the CDR3 is TGCGCCAGCAGCTCACAGGGTCCCGGGGCCAACGTCCTGACTTTC. Translating it yields CASSSQGPGANVLTF.